This T cell receptor beta chain derives from a study of beta chain features in type 1 diabetes. Study-level results: When Type 1 diabetes patients were examined, their TCRB CDR3s proved moderately but significantly shorter in all four CD4+ subsets. Among type 1 diabetes patients, VDJ junctions had fewer insertions and more deletions.

This clone occurred a few times. Its specificity is not known. The whole isolated RNA underwent reverse transcription, so sequencing captured expressed TCRB transcripts. TCRdb's table, derived via immunoSEQ multiplex PCR, lists solely in-frame clones and lacks some. The table records about 220,000 clones, roughly a tenth of them present only once. Sorted cells reached over 98% purity in every population. Germline V gives CDR1 LNHDA, CDR2 SQIVND (reference sequence). V was clipped by 4 bases and J by 8 bases, with 11 bases between them. The CDR3 has 13 residues. The sequence was collected from a man aged 18 to 30 in good health. Sequencing was carried out using central memory CD4+ T cells from blood. V is TRBV19 and J is TRBJ2-2; D possibly matches TRBD1 or TRBD2 (5 bases each). The CDR3 DNA follows: TGTGCCAGTAGTAAGGGACCTCCGGGGGAGCTGTTTTTT. Amino acid sequence: CASSKGPPGELFF.